This entry lists 28 T cell receptor beta chains sequenced from one sample in a study of T cells in Graves' hyperthyroidism and ophthalmopathy. TCR beta CDR3 region amplification was performed from RNA transcripts. The TCR CDR3 first-round RT-PCR relied on the HTBI primer set. TCRdb itself ran the multiplex PCR reads through MiXCR, one entry per CDR3 protein. The table includes approximately 410,000 distinct CDR3 sequences, 14% to 15% detected once. Sequenced: blood. Receptor source: a man between 18 and 35 years old with Graves' ophthalmopathy.

This clonotype was picked up many times. The chain has TRBV28 and TRBJ1-6; 7 bases agree with TRBD1. The CDR3 has 17 amino acids. After removal of 7 bases from V and 0 bases from J, the junction contained 9 bases not matched to a gene. The germline V gene encodes CDR1 MDHEN and CDR2 SYDVKM. CDR3 DNA sequence: TGTGCCAGCACTCAGGGGGATTCTCGCTCCTATAATTCACCCCTCCACTTT. Residues: CASTQGDSRSYNSPLHF. The whole variable domain, filled in from reference TRBV28 and TRBJ1-6, reads DVKVTQSSRYLVKRTGEKVFLECVQDMDHENMFWYRQDPGLGLRLIYFSYDVKMKEKGDIPEGYSVSREKKERFSLILESASTNQTSMYLCASTQGDSRSYNSPLHFGNGTRLTVT.

In this sample, this clonotype turned up many times. The rearrangement uses TRBV7-9 and TRBJ2-7, with TRBD1 matching 7 bases. The V segment lost 4 bases and the J segment 5 bases; nucleotides outside the gene matches: 14. CDR3 size: 16 residues. Looked up from germline, CDR1 is SEHNR and CDR2 is FQNEAQ (reference sequence). CDR3 bases: TGTGCCAGCAGCTCAACTCGGGACAGTTGGCTGAACGAGCAGTACTTC. Its translation: CASSSTRDSWLNEQYF.

This clonotype was recorded many times. This sequence joins TRBV20-1 and TRBJ2-5; D is ambiguous. The V and J ends lost 3 bases and 1 base respectively, with 9 bases between them. The length of the CDR3 is 13 residues. Per germline, CDR1 DFQATT and CDR2 SNEGSKA (reference sequence). The CDR3 is CSARHPSQETQYF. CDR3 coding DNA: TGCAGTGCTAGGCACCCCTCCCAAGAGACCCAGTACTTC.

This clonotype appeared many times. In DNA, the CDR3 is TGTGCCTTTGACAGGGGCGGAGAAAAACTGTTTTTT. It specifies CAFDRGGEKLFF. This rearrangement joins TRBV30 to TRBJ1-4, with 8 bases fitting TRBD1. CDR1 and CDR2 (germline): GTSNPN, SVGIG (reference sequence). Trimming removed 7 bases from V and 8 bases from J; junction bases left unmatched: 6. This CDR3 comprises 12 residues.

V is TRBV24-1 and J is TRBJ2-2, with unresolved D. The CDR3 is 12 amino acids. CDR1 is KGHDR, CDR2 SFDVKD, per germline. V lost 9 bases and J lost 0, with 4 bases in between. The CDR3 sequence: CATRPNTGELFF. The CDR3 nucleotides are TGTGCCACCCGCCCGAACACCGGGGAGCTGTTTTTT.

V gene TRBV14 combines with J gene TRBJ2-3; 11 nucleotides agree with TRBD1. This CDR3 has 15 residues. With 6 bases clipped from V and 3 bases from J, the junction kept 5 bases outside the gene matches. Germline V gene data show CDR1 as SGHDN and CDR2 as FVKESK. CDR3 sequence: CASSYGTGGTDTQYF. The CDR3 DNA reads TGTGCCAGCAGTTACGGGACAGGGGGTACAGATACGCAGTATTTT.

This clonotype was observed a few times. An end of the junction differs from the germline gene, which may be a read error. V and J are TRBV3-1 and TRBJ2-7; tentatively, D is TRBD2 (6 bases). The length of the CDR3 is 16 residues. CDR1 and CDR2 from the germline V gene are LGHDT and YNNKEL (reference sequence). The CDR3 coding sequence is TGTGCCAGCAGCCAAAACGAACTAGCTGGTGCCTACGAGCAATACTTC. Translated, it gives CASSQNELAGAYEQYF.

Points on this clonotype: This may come from a read error, since a much larger clone is one base off. This rearrangement joins TRBV10-1 to TRBJ2-4, with 10 bases lining up with TRBD2. This CDR3 contains 15 residues. The germline gives CDR1 WNHNN, CDR2 SYGVQD (reference sequence). Trimming at V came to 3 bases and at J to 8 bases, leaving 7 bases not matched to a gene. This CDR3 is CASSDLAGGRDIQYF. As DNA, the CDR3 is TGCGCCAGCAGTGACTTAGCGGGAGGACGAGACATTCAGTACTTC.

With regard to this clonotype: Being one base from a much bigger clone, this may be a read error. The chain joins TRBV7-3 to TRBJ2-7; D gene unclear. The CDR3 is 15 residues long. From germline, CDR1 is SGHTA and CDR2 FQGTGA. The CDR3 region has the DNA TGTGCCAGCAGCTTAACCGCGGCTTTACCCTACGAGCGGTACTTC. Translated: CASSLTAALPYERYF.

The chain recombines TRBV14 with TRBJ2-7; TRBD1 agrees at 7 bases. Germline V lookup: CDR1 SGHDN, CDR2 FVKESK. The CDR3 is made up of 16 amino acids. V lost 1 base and J lost 5; bases outside the gene matches: 11. This chain's CDR3 is CASSQGNRGPSHEQYF. The CDR3 DNA reads as TGTGCCAGCAGCCAAGGCAACAGGGGACCAAGCCACGAGCAGTACTTC.

This clonotype was counted many times. The V gene is TRBV12-3 or TRBV12-4, the J gene TRBJ2-3; 7 nucleotides agree with TRBD1. V lost 5 bases, J lost 1 base, and 3 bases stayed unmatched. The CDR3 is 14 residues long. The CDR3 nucleotides are TGTGCCAGCAGTACGCAGGGGGGCACAGATACGCAGTATTTT. It yields the protein CASSTQGGTDTQYF.

V is TRBV5-1 and J is TRBJ2-1, with D tentatively TRBD1 or TRBD2 (5 bases each). The CDR3 loop spans 13 amino acids. Germline CDR1 SGHRS, CDR2 YFSETQ. The ends were cut back, 4 bases at V and 7 bases at J, with 12 bases in the middle. CDR3 nucleotides: TGCGCCAGCAGCCCGGGGCCTGGGAATGAGCAGTTCTTC. Its translation is CASSPGPGNEQFF.

This clonotype occurred many times. The chain combines TRBV24-1 with TRBJ2-7; TRBD2 might be the D (6 bases). The CDR3 is 14 residues long. Germline V gene lookup returns CDR1 KGHDR and CDR2 SFDVKD. The V end was cut by 5 bases, the J end by 3 bases, with 13 bases between. The CDR3: CATSGPGEVYEQYF. The CDR3 DNA reads as TGTGCCACCAGTGGCCCCGGGGAGGTCTACGAGCAGTACTTC.

The chain has TRBV25-1 and TRBJ2-5; D is possibly TRBD1 or TRBD2 (5 bases each). The germline gives CDR1 MGHDK, CDR2 SYGVNS. The V gene lost 4 bases and the J gene lost 1 base, with 13 bases spanning the gap. The CDR3 runs 15 residues. The CDR3 sequence: CASSGMGVGQETQYF. In DNA, the CDR3 is TGTGCCAGCAGTGGAATGGGGGTGGGCCAAGAGACCCAGTACTTC.

This clonotype appeared a few times. The rearrangement links TRBV7-2 to TRBJ1-3; tentative D call: TRBD1 (6 bases). Germline V lookup: CDR1 SGHTA, CDR2 FQGNSA. The CDR3 is 16 residues long. V lost 4 bases, J lost 6 bases, and 19 bases lay in between. The DNA of the CDR3 is TGTGCCAGCAGCTCCTCCCTTTACAGGGTGGAAAACACCATATATTTT. As protein: CASSSSLYRVENTIYF.

This clonotype has at least ten counts. CDR3 region: CASSETSGNYNEQFF. The CDR3 nucleotides are TGTGCCAGCTCAGAAACTAGCGGGAACTACAATGAGCAGTTCTTC. The J gene is TRBJ2-1, the V gene TRBV11-2; 10 positions match TRBD2. The CDR3 extends over 15 amino acids. The trim removed 8 bases at V and 3 bases at J, leaving 7 bases unmatched. CDR1 and CDR2 from the germline V gene are SGHAT and FQNNGV.

This clonotype was found many times. V gene TRBV12-5 combines with J gene TRBJ1-1; perhaps TRBD1 as D (5 bases). CDR1 LGHNT and CDR2 FRNRAP come from the germline V gene. CDR3 length: 18 residues. V was pared by 2 bases and J by 0 bases, with 19 bases between. CDR3 loop: CASGLFPQGASMNTEAFF. The CDR3 DNA is TGTGCTAGTGGTTTGTTCCCCCAAGGGGCGAGCATGAACACTGAAGCTTTCTTT.

The sample holds many counts of this clonotype. The chain couples TRBV3-1 to TRBJ1-4, with D possibly being TRBD1 (6 bases). There are 14 residues in the CDR3. V was cut by 0 bases and J by 8 bases, with 10 bases left in between. Germline loops: CDR1 LGHDT, CDR2 YNNKEL (reference sequence). This CDR3 reads CASSQDVQGEKLFF. CDR3 in DNA: TGTGCCAGCAGCCAAGATGTCCAGGGGGAAAAACTGTTTTTT.

J is TRBJ1-5 and V is TRBV3-1; TRBD1 matches at 10 bases. V was clipped by 4 bases and J by 5 bases; unmatched bases: 5. Germline assignment: CDR1 LGHDT and CDR2 YNNKEL (reference sequence). CDR3 length: 15 residues. CDR3 region: CASSRSGTGDQPQHF. The DNA of the CDR3 is TGTGCCAGCAGCCGCTCCGGGACAGGGGATCAGCCCCAGCATTTT.

V gene TRBV5-1 combines with J gene TRBJ2-6; 8 bases agree with TRBD1. This CDR3 contains 18 residues. Germline-derived CDR1 and CDR2 are SGHRS and YFSETQ. With 0 bases clipped from V and 0 bases from J, the junction kept 5 bases outside the gene matches. For the CDR3, the DNA is TGCGCCAGCAGCTTGGCAGGGGGCGCAAGCTCTGGGGCCAACGTCCTGACTTTC. Protein product: CASSLAGGASSGANVLTF.

This clonotype was observed a single time. The chain recombines TRBV19 with TRBJ2-7; perhaps TRBD2 as D (5 bases). Trimming took 6 bases from V and 3 from J, leaving 21 bases between them. CDR1 and CDR2 from the germline V gene are LNHDA and SQIVND (reference sequence). There are 16 residues in the CDR3. CDR3 DNA: TGTGCCAGTAGCAATCGCGGCGACGAGGACTTCTACGAGCAGTACTTC. Its protein is CASSNRGDEDFYEQYF.

The table lists this clonotype with many counts. The genes are TRBV5-4 and TRBJ1-2; D uncertain. CDR3 length equals 15 residues. CDR1 is SGHNT, CDR2 YYREEE, per germline (reference sequence). V was cut by 6 bases and J by 4 bases, with 19 bases left in between. CDR3 nucleotides: TGTGCCAGCACCCTCGGGGTGCGACGGACCTATGGCTACACCTTC. It encodes CASTLGVRRTYGYTF.

To note about this clonotype: A much bigger clone sits one base away, suggesting this may be a read error. Here the CDR3 omits its conserved ending phenylalanine or tryptophan, so a read error is the likely source. The chain couples TRBV12-3 or TRBV12-4 to TRBJ2-7; tentative D call: TRBD1 (6 bases). CDR3 length: 12 amino acids. Deletions cut 5 bases from V and 5 bases from J, with 10 bases between. The CDR3 DNA reads TGTGCCAGCAGTACGGGACAACACGAGCAGTACCTC. Protein: CASSTGQHEQYL.

This clonotype has a count of ten or more. The chain employs TRBV11-2 and TRBJ2-5; TRBD2 matches 11 bases. The CDR3 is made up of 14 amino acids. Germline CDR1 and CDR2: SGHAT and FQNNGV. Trimming at V came to 2 bases and at J to 5 bases, leaving 1 base not matched to a gene. CDR3 protein: CASSLTSGGETQYF. CDR3 coding DNA: TGTGCCAGCAGCTTAACTAGCGGGGGTGAGACCCAGTACTTC.

This clonotype was seen at least ten times. J is TRBJ1-5 and V is TRBV11-2; D unresolved. Trimming removed 6 bases from V and 6 bases from J, with 12 bases in between. CDR3 length: 13 residues. The germline V gene has CDR1 SGHAT and CDR2 FQNNGV. As DNA, the CDR3 is TGTGCCAGCAGTTTGAGTTCCGGTCAGCCCCAGCATTTT. Its translation: CASSLSSGQPQHF.

There are many counts of this clonotype. The chain uses TRBV11-2 and TRBJ2-7; TRBD1 matches 7 bases. Germline CDR1 is SGHAT and CDR2 is FQNNGV. With 6 bases clipped from V and 2 bases from J, the junction kept 16 bases outside the gene matches. The CDR3 length is 17 residues. CDR3 nucleotides: TGTGCCAGCAGACACATTCGGACAGGTAAAGGGACCTACGAGCAGTACTTC. It encodes CASRHIRTGKGTYEQYF.

The chain couples TRBV6-1 to TRBJ2-1, with TRBD1 matching 9 bases. The CDR3 is 14 residues long. V gave up 5 bases and J gave up 8 bases; unmatched junction bases: 7. Germline V gene data show CDR1 as MNHNS and CDR2 as SASEGT. CDR3 loop: CASSRTGASDEQFF. The CDR3 nucleotides read TGTGCCAGCAGTAGGACAGGGGCGTCGGATGAGCAGTTCTTC.

This chain uses TRBV4-1 with TRBJ2-7; D is perhaps TRBD2 (6 bases). The CDR3 is 13 amino acids. Looked up from germline, CDR1 is MGHRA and CDR2 is YSYEKL. V was cut by 0 bases and J by 7 bases, with 10 bases left in between. CDR3 nucleotide sequence: TGCGCCAGCAGCCAAGATGGTGGAGGGGAGCAGTACTTC. Translating gives CASSQDGGGEQYF.